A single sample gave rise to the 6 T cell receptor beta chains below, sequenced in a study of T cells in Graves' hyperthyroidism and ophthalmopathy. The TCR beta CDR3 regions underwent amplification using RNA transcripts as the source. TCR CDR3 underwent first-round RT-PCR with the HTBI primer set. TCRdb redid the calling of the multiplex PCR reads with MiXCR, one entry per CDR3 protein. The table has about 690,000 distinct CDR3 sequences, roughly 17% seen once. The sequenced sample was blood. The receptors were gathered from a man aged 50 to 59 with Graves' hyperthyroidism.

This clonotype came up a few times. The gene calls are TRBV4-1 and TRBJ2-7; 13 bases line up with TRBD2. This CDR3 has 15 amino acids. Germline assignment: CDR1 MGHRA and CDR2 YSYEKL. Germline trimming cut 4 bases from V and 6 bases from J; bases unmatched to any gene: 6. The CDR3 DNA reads TGCGCCAGCAGCCCGGAGACTAGCGGGAGGACCGAGCAGTACTTC. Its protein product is CASSPETSGRTEQYF.

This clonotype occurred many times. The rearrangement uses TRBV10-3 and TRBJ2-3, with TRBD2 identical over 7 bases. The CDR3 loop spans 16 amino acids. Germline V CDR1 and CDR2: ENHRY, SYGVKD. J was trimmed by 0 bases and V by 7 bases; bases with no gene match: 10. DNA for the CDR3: TGTGCCATCATGAACCCTAGCGGAGGGAGCACAGATACGCAGTATTTT. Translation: CAIMNPSGGSTDTQYF.

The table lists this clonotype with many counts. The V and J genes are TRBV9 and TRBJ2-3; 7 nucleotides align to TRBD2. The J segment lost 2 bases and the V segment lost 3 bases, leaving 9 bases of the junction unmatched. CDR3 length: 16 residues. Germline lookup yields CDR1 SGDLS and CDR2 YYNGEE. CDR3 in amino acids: CASSGLLAELTDTQYF. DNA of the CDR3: TGTGCCAGCAGCGGCCTGCTAGCGGAGCTCACAGATACGCAGTATTTT. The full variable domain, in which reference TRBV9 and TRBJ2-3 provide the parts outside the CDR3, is DSGVTQTPKHLITATGQRVTLRCSPRSGDLSVYWYQQSLDQGLQFLIQYYNGEERAKGNILERFSAQQFPDLHSELNLSSLELGDSALYFCASSGLLAELTDTQYFGPGTRLTVL.

As DNA, the CDR3 is TGTGCCACCAGTGATCGATCGGACAGTGGCTACACCTTC. This gives the protein CATSDRSDSGYTF. V usage is TRBV24-1 and J usage is TRBJ1-2, with D perhaps TRBD1 (6 bases). This CDR3 has 13 amino acids. Trimming left V 3 bases short and J 7 bases short, with 11 bases between. The germline V gene has CDR1 KGHDR and CDR2 SFDVKD.

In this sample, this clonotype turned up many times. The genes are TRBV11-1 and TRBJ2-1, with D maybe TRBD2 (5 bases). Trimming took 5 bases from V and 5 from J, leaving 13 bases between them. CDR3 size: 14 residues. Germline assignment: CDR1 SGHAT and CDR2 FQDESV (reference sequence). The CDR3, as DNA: TGTGCCAGCAGCCGTGGTCGGGAAAACAATGAGCAGTTCTTC. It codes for CASSRGRENNEQFF.

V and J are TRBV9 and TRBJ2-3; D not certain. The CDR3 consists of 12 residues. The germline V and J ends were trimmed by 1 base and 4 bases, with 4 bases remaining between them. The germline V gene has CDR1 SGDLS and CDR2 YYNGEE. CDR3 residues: CASSVISDTQYF. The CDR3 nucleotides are TGTGCCAGCAGCGTAATCTCAGATACGCAGTATTTT.